The 22 T cell receptor beta chains reported below all come from one sample, sequenced in a study of blood T cells in healthy people across ages. Together with a sample-barcoded 5' primer, a J-beta primer mix was included in a second PCR lasting roughly 6 to 12 cycles. One entry per CDR3 protein results from TCRdb running MiXCR on the 5' RACE reads. The repertoire holds about 800,000 distinct CDR3 sequences, with 58% as singletons. The sample comprised blood. These receptors were collected from a man aged 25 to 45 in good health.

This chain links TRBV7-2 with TRBJ1-2; no reliable D call. The CDR3 extends over 14 amino acids. V was cut by 6 bases and J by 3 bases, with 14 bases left in between. The germline V gene has CDR1 SGHTA and CDR2 FQGNSA. This CDR3 is CASSVTTAYYGYTF. The CDR3 DNA is TGTGCCAGCAGTGTGACCACAGCATACTATGGCTACACCTTC.

The J gene is TRBJ1-5, the V gene TRBV11-1; D unresolved. This CDR3 is built from 13 residues. The V gene's germline CDR1 is SGHAT and CDR2 FQDESV (reference sequence). Trimming shortened V by 6 bases and J by 4 bases, and 10 bases separated the two germline ends. CDR3 bases: TGTGCCAGCAGTAGTCAGAGTAATCAGCCCCAGCATTTT. This translates into CASSSQSNQPQHF.

The rearrangement links TRBV25-1 to TRBJ2-3; 8 bases agree with TRBD1. The CDR3 runs 13 residues. Germline CDR1 is MGHDK and CDR2 is SYGVNS. The V segment lost 6 bases and the J segment 6 bases; nucleotides outside the gene matches: 5. In DNA, the CDR3 is TGTGCCAGCAGAAATAACAGGGGGGATACGCAGTATTTT. Translating it yields CASRNNRGDTQYF.

In this sample, this clonotype turned up a few times. The chain has TRBV20-1 and TRBJ1-2; a weak D match, TRBD1 (6 bases). Trimming took 6 bases from V and 5 from J, leaving 19 bases between them. This CDR3 is 14 amino acids long. Germline V gene data show CDR1 as DFQATT and CDR2 as SNEGSKA (reference sequence). The CDR3 reads CSAILGLQGYGYTF. As DNA, the CDR3 is TGCAGTGCGATCCTGGGTCTGCAGGGGTATGGCTACACCTTC.

In this sample, this clonotype turned up a few times. The chain recombines TRBV7-8 with TRBJ2-1; D ambiguous. Per the germline V gene, CDR1 is SGHVS and CDR2 is FQNEAQ. V lost 5 bases and J 7 bases, leaving 21 bases between the germline ends. This CDR3 has 16 residues. CDR3 protein: CASSPLSPPRKNEQFF. The CDR3 DNA is TGTGCCAGCAGCCCCCTATCGCCTCCCCGAAAAAATGAGCAGTTCTTC.

This clonotype was recorded only once. The chain carries TRBV5-1 and TRBJ1-2; no firm D call. The CDR3 loop spans 12 amino acids. The V gene's germline CDR1 is SGHRS and CDR2 YFSETQ. Trimming shortened V by 7 bases and J by 3 bases, and 10 bases separated the two germline ends. DNA of the CDR3: TGCGCCAGCGGGAGGGCGGACTATGGCTACACCTTC. This encodes CASGRADYGYTF.

The chain uses TRBV27 and TRBJ2-1; D is unresolved. Germline V gene sequence: CDR1 MNHEY, CDR2 SMNVEV (reference sequence). V lost 5 bases to trimming and J lost 10 bases, with 15 bases between them. This CDR3 comprises 13 residues. The DNA for the CDR3 is TGTGCCAGCAGTGTGGCGTTCACCTACGAGCAGTTCTTC. The encoded protein is CASSVAFTYEQFF.

This chain uses TRBV5-4 with TRBJ2-7, with D possibly matching TRBD2 (6 bases). The CDR3 spans 14 residues. Trimming cost V 2 bases and J 4 bases, with 13 bases left between them. The germline gives CDR1 SGHNT, CDR2 YYREEE (reference sequence). CDR3 DNA: TGTGCCAGCAGCTTTTCCGGGACTCTATACGAGCAGTACTTC. Translated: CASSFSGTLYEQYF.

This rearrangement joins TRBV28 to TRBJ2-1, with TRBD2 as a possible D gene (5 bases). Deletions cut 5 bases from V and 9 bases from J, with 23 bases between. The CDR3 has 16 amino acids. The V gene's germline CDR1 is MDHEN and CDR2 SYDVKM. This CDR3 reads CASSPRTYSRGGEQFF. CDR3 coding DNA: TGTGCCAGCAGTCCAAGGACTTATAGCCGTGGTGGTGAGCAGTTCTTC.

This clonotype has a handful of counts. The CDR3 spells CATSRDQGAYEQYF. The DNA for the CDR3 is TGTGCCACCAGCAGAGATCAGGGGGCCTACGAGCAGTACTTC. The chain is built from TRBV15 and TRBJ2-7; 7 bases are shared with TRBD1. The germline CDR1 and CDR2 sequences are LNHNV and YYDKDF (reference sequence). With 0 bases clipped from V and 2 bases from J, the junction kept 1 base outside the gene matches. The CDR3 is 14 residues long.

This clonotype has a handful of counts. The chain is built from TRBV29-1 and TRBJ2-1; 11 bases are a match to TRBD1. Unmatched junction bases numbered 11, after V lost 4 bases and J lost 6 bases. The V gene's germline CDR1 is SQVTM and CDR2 ANQGSEA. The CDR3 runs to 16 residues. Here the CDR3 reads CSVVSLLGTGGNEQFF. CDR3 bases: TGCAGCGTTGTATCACTCTTAGGGACAGGGGGCAATGAGCAGTTCTTC.

This clonotype was seen only a few times. The chain joins TRBV6-5 to TRBJ2-5; 8 nucleotides align to TRBD1. V trimming: 3 bases; J trimming: 4 bases; junction bases outside the gene matches: 10. The V gene's germline CDR1 is MNHEY and CDR2 SVGAGI. The length of the CDR3 is 16 residues. The chain's CDR3 is CASSYGQGGLGETQYF. The DNA of the CDR3 is TGTGCCAGCAGTTATGGACAGGGAGGTTTGGGAGAGACCCAGTACTTC.

This sequence joins TRBV27 and TRBJ2-5, with 9 bases identical to TRBD2. There are 14 residues in the CDR3. Germline V gene sequence: CDR1 MNHEY, CDR2 SMNVEV (reference sequence). V trimming: 5 bases; J trimming: 11 bases; junction bases outside the gene matches: 12. This CDR3 reads CASSDGGRAGEQYF. In nucleotides, the CDR3 is TGTGCCAGCAGTGACGGCGGGAGGGCCGGAGAGCAGTACTTC.

This chain uses TRBV27 with TRBJ1-2; D perhaps matches TRBD1 (5 bases). V was trimmed by 5 bases and J by 7 bases, leaving 14 bases between them. Germline V gene sequence: CDR1 MNHEY, CDR2 SMNVEV (reference sequence). The CDR3 sequence is 13 residues long. This chain's CDR3 is CASSVGQGVGYTF. Here the CDR3 DNA reads TGTGCCAGCAGTGTCGGGCAGGGTGTTGGCTACACCTTC.

The V and J genes are TRBV10-2 and TRBJ2-1; TRBD2 is a possible D gene (6 bases). Looked up from germline, CDR1 is WSHSY and CDR2 is SAAADI. This CDR3 has 17 amino acids. Trimming took 3 bases from V and 4 from J, leaving 19 bases between them. In nucleotides, the CDR3 is TGCGCCAGCAGTGAACCCAGACCGGGACTGGGATACAATGAGCAGTTCTTC. This sequence encodes CASSEPRPGLGYNEQFF.

The chain links TRBV4-3 to TRBJ2-1, with 8 positions matching TRBD2. This CDR3 has 15 residues. CDR1 is LGHNA, CDR2 YSLEER, per germline. The V and J ends lost 4 bases and 4 bases, in that order; junction bases with no gene match: 6. DNA of the CDR3: TGCGCCAGCAGCCTTAGCGGGGCGGAATACAATGAGCAGTTCTTC. It yields the protein CASSLSGAEYNEQFF.

The chain uses TRBV27 and TRBJ2-1; 9 positions match TRBD2. This CDR3 region has 13 residues. The trim removed 8 bases at V and 7 bases at J, leaving 6 bases unmatched. Germline values: CDR1 MNHEY, CDR2 SMNVEV (reference sequence). The CDR3 reads CASGSGGNNEQFF. CDR3 nucleotide sequence: TGTGCCAGCGGCAGCGGGGGGAATAATGAGCAGTTCTTC.

The J gene is TRBJ1-1, the V gene TRBV20-1; D not certain. The V gene's germline CDR1 is DFQATT and CDR2 SNEGSKA (reference sequence). CDR3 length: 13 amino acids. CDR3 nucleotides: TGCAGCGCGACCACCGGGCGTCTCACTGAAGCTTTCTTT. It translates to CSATTGRLTEAFF.

This clonotype came up once. The chain joins TRBV20-1 to TRBJ1-2; D call uncertain. V lost 6 bases to trimming and J lost 8 bases, with 13 bases between them. This CDR3 contains 11 residues. The germline V gene encodes CDR1 DFQATT and CDR2 SNEGSKA (reference sequence). CDR3 region: CSAPYLRGYTF. CDR3 in DNA: TGCAGTGCCCCTTATCTAAGGGGCTACACCTTC.

The gene calls are TRBV14 and TRBJ2-5; D is unresolved. The CDR3 runs 12 residues. V was clipped by 0 bases and J by 9 bases, with 8 bases between them. CDR1 is SGHDN, CDR2 FVKESK, per germline. The CDR3 nucleotides read TGTGCCAGCAGCCAAGATCCCCGCTCCCAGTACTTC. Protein product: CASSQDPRSQYF.

This clonotype was observed a handful of times. The V gene is TRBV29-1, the J gene TRBJ2-5, with 8 bases fitting TRBD2. This CDR3 has 16 amino acids. Trimming at V came to 4 bases and at J to 2 bases, leaving 12 bases not matched to a gene. The germline CDR1 and CDR2 sequences are SQVTM and ANQGSEA. The CDR3 DNA sequence: TGCAGCGTTGTATTCCTTGCTACTAGCGGACAAGAGACCCAGTACTTC. Translated: CSVVFLATSGQETQYF.

This clonotype has just one count. The chain recombines TRBV10-3 with TRBJ2-4; 7 bases are a match to TRBD1. The J call may be faulty, since TRBJ2-7 better matches the DNA end. Per the germline V gene, CDR1 is ENHRY and CDR2 is SYGVKD. The CDR3 extends over 12 amino acids. The CDR3 DNA is TGTGCCATCAGTTTAGGGGGCAACGAGCAGTACTTC. It specifies CAISLGGNEQYF.